Listed below are T cell receptor beta chains from one sample, sequenced in a study of CD8 T cells in Susac syndrome. One entry per CDR3 protein, called by TCRdb with MiXCR from the immunoSEQ multiplex PCR reads. The data hold some 300,000 distinct CDR3 sequences, with 70% to 90% observed a single time. Sequenced material: CD8+ T cells from PBMCs. All receptors come from a human donor with multiple sclerosis. The conserved cysteine and the conserved F or W are not part of the CDR3 here. Where a row states a size, it is once, few, many or the class of an expanded clone; other rows omit it.

j_call,v_call,clone_size,cdr3_aa
TRBJ2-5,TRBV11-2,many,ASSLGQETQY
TRBJ2-1,TRBV20-1,-,STDRDYNEQF
TRBJ2-7,TRBV4-3,-,ASSHGQGQGEQY
TRBJ2-3,TRBV27,-,ASSFDAGGIGTDTQY
TRBJ1-6,TRBV4-3,-,ASSQETAANAYNSPLH
TRBJ2-3,TRBV12-3/TRBV12-4,-,ASHKTSGGTDTQY
TRBJ2-1,TRBV24-1,few,ATSDLGVGVGNEQF
TRBJ2-2,TRBV30,-,AWEAGTGELF
TRBJ2-1,TRBV20-1,once,SARSYRAIIGDEQF
TRBJ1-2,TRBV27,-,ASSLSAGANYGYT
TRBJ2-6,TRBV15,-,ATSSEVSGANVLT
TRBJ1-5,TRBV30,-,AWSRTGGSQPQH
TRBJ2-2,TRBV23-1,-,ASSQSRRRAGELF
TRBJ2-7,TRBV9,-,ASSPNRVGSSYEQY
TRBJ2-1,TRBV27,-,ASSLYPRRTGQNEQF
TRBJ2-1,TRBV4-2,-,ASSQVGLADYNEQF
TRBJ1-5,TRBV6-5,-,ARSGGANQPQH
TRBJ2-7,TRBV14,-,ASSQSGAGRFREQY
TRBJ2-3,TRBV5-6,-,ASRPGTGESDTQY
TRBJ2-7,TRBV21-1,-,ASSNATGSSYEQY
TRBJ1-5,TRBV20-1,-,SARDPAHGNQPQH
TRBJ1-1,TRBV2,once,ASSESLWDSLNTEAF
TRBJ1-5,TRBV30,-,AWSVLGAKGNQPQH
TRBJ2-7,TRBV11-1,-,ASSSLLDYEQY
TRBJ2-7,TRBV20-1,-,SASALAGPGNSYEQY
TRBJ2-7,TRBV4-1,-,ASSQEADFYEQY
TRBJ1-2,TRBV9,-,ASSVDGTGINYGYT
TRBJ1-1,TRBV6-5,-,ASSSTGGEAF
TRBJ1-1,TRBV30,-,AWSEWAGPTEAF
TRBJ2-7,TRBV5-4,-,ASSFPGGFSFSREQY
TRBJ1-2,TRBV21-1,-,ASITGVHDYGYT
TRBJ2-5,TRBV20-1,-,SALGGLAGLLQETQY
TRBJ2-3,TRBV19,-,ASSILLTGGGTDTQY
TRBJ2-5,TRBV18,-,ASSPPLGRAGETQY
TRBJ2-2,TRBV12-3/TRBV12-4,-,ASTTPPSSGELF
TRBJ2-7,TRBV27,-,ASSLSRGDRDHEQY
TRBJ1-1,TRBV6-5,-,ASRLGTGGTEAF
TRBJ2-1,TRBV14,-,ASSLLLESHNEQF
TRBJ2-7,TRBV9,-,ASSGGTGPSYEQY
TRBJ2-7,TRBV7-2,-,ASSPRDRGTSYEQY
TRBJ2-7,TRBV7-8,-,ASSSGLEQY
TRBJ1-2,TRBV30,-,AWRPHYGYT
TRBJ2-7,TRBV7-2,once,ASSLAGAYLLYEQY
TRBJ2-5,TRBV20-1,-,SARVPDLGETQY
TRBJ2-1,TRBV7-8,-,ASSAYRAQPDNEQF
TRBJ2-3,TRBV7-2,-,ASRLRVDTQY
TRBJ2-7,TRBV20-1,once,SVDQRVDSYEQY
TRBJ1-3,TRBV12-3/TRBV12-4,-,ASSLISGNTIY
TRBJ2-6,TRBV7-9,-,ASSSRIRGANVLT
TRBJ2-1,TRBV7-9,-,ASSPQFLAGGNYNEQF
TRBJ1-2,TRBV7-9,once,ASSSRDRDNYGYT
TRBJ2-2,TRBV24-1,-,ATSFTGELF
TRBJ2-5,TRBV7-9,-,ASGTVPETQY
TRBJ2-1,TRBV29-1,-,SVDGWEGPSYNEQF
TRBJ2-2,TRBV9,-,ASSVEAANTGELF